These T cell receptor beta chains were read from a single sample in a study of blood T cell repertoires in COVID-19. Data came from immunoSEQ multiplex PCR; TCRdb stores just in-frame clones and leaves some out. Counted here are 300,000 to 350,000 clones, approximately 85% occurring once; the ten biggest clones make up 2.2%. What was sequenced was PBMCs or T cells enriched from blood (not recorded which). Receptors originate from a man aged 25 to 45 who had recovered from COVID-19. The CDR3 runs from the conserved cysteine through the conserved F or W. D genes are given only for firm matches. Expanded clones get a size class; other rows say once, few or many, or leave the size out.

v_call: TRBV10-3
j_call: TRBJ2-3
d_call: TRBD1
clone_size: NA
cdr3_aa: CAISDGQADTQYF
cdr3_nt: TGTGCCATCAGTGACGGACAGGCAGATACGCAGTATTTT

v_call: TRBV12-3/TRBV12-4
j_call: TRBJ1-2
d_call: TRBD1
clone_size: once
cdr3_aa: CASRGQGDYGYTF
cdr3_nt: TGTGCCAGCCGGGGACAGGGGGACTATGGCTACACCTTC

v_call: TRBV30
j_call: TRBJ1-1
d_call: NA
clone_size: NA
cdr3_aa: CAWSVPNSDLEAFF
cdr3_nt: TGTGCCTGGAGTGTCCCTAACAGTGATCTTGAAGCTTTCTTT

v_call: TRBV18
j_call: TRBJ1-1
d_call: NA
clone_size: NA
cdr3_aa: CASSPGVPENTEAFF
cdr3_nt: TGTGCCAGCTCACCCGGGGTACCGGAGAACACTGAAGCTTTCTTT

v_call: TRBV6-1
j_call: TRBJ1-6
d_call: NA
clone_size: once
cdr3_aa: CASSVEYSSYNSPLHF
cdr3_nt: TGTGCCAGCAGTGTAGAGTATAGCTCCTATAATTCACCCCTCCACTTT

v_call: TRBV11-2
j_call: TRBJ1-2
d_call: NA
clone_size: NA
cdr3_aa: CASSLTLSGNYGYTF
cdr3_nt: TGTGCCAGCAGCTTAACTCTAAGCGGAAACTATGGCTACACCTTC

v_call: TRBV11-2
j_call: TRBJ1-5
d_call: NA
clone_size: NA
cdr3_aa: CASSLADSQPQHF
cdr3_nt: TGTGCCAGCAGCTTAGCCGACAGCCAGCCCCAGCATTTT

v_call: TRBV5-1
j_call: TRBJ2-5
d_call: TRBD1
clone_size: NA
cdr3_aa: CASSQGGEETQYF
cdr3_nt: TGCGCCAGCAGCCAAGGGGGCGAGGAGACCCAGTACTTC

v_call: TRBV4-1
j_call: TRBJ1-4
d_call: NA
clone_size: NA
cdr3_aa: CASSQRDAPGATNEKLFF
cdr3_nt: TGCGCCAGCAGCCAACGGGACGCCCCGGGAGCAACTAATGAAAAACTGTTTTTT

v_call: TRBV10-2
j_call: TRBJ1-6
d_call: TRBD1
clone_size: NA
cdr3_aa: CASGDRGKGSPLHF
cdr3_nt: TGCGCCAGCGGAGACAGGGGGAAGGGTTCACCCCTCCACTTT

v_call: TRBV6-5
j_call: TRBJ1-5
d_call: NA
clone_size: NA
cdr3_aa: CASRPNLFLPQHF
cdr3_nt: TGTGCCAGCAGGCCAAACTTATTTTTGCCCCAGCATTTT

v_call: TRBV9
j_call: TRBJ2-5
d_call: NA
clone_size: NA
cdr3_aa: CASSAIGGSGETQYF
cdr3_nt: TGTGCCAGCAGCGCCATCGGGGGATCTGGGGAGACCCAGTACTTC

v_call: TRBV2
j_call: TRBJ2-3
d_call: NA
clone_size: NA
cdr3_aa: CASSVITSTDTQYF
cdr3_nt: TGTGCCAGCAGTGTCATCACTAGCACAGATACGCAGTATTTT

v_call: TRBV9
j_call: TRBJ1-1
d_call: NA
clone_size: NA
cdr3_aa: CASSVSGSVNTEAFF
cdr3_nt: TGTGCCAGCAGCGTGTCGGGGTCCGTAAACACTGAAGCTTTCTTT

v_call: TRBV19
j_call: TRBJ1-2
d_call: NA
clone_size: NA
cdr3_aa: CASKFAGFGYTF
cdr3_nt: TGTGCCAGTAAGTTCGCAGGGTTTGGCTACACCTTC

v_call: TRBV20-1
j_call: TRBJ2-1
d_call: TRBD2
clone_size: NA
cdr3_aa: CSASRTSGVDEQFF
cdr3_nt: TGCAGTGCTAGTCGGACTAGCGGGGTGGATGAGCAGTTCTTC

v_call: TRBV6-2/TRBV6-3
j_call: TRBJ2-3
d_call: NA
clone_size: NA
cdr3_aa: CASSATSTDTQYF
cdr3_nt: TGTGCCAGCAGTGCCACTAGCACAGATACGCAGTATTTT

v_call: TRBV7-9
j_call: TRBJ2-1
d_call: TRBD1
clone_size: NA
cdr3_aa: CASSLGGQGRSYNEQFF
cdr3_nt: TGTGCCAGCAGCCTGGGGGGACAGGGGAGATCCTACAATGAGCAGTTCTTC

v_call: TRBV12-3/TRBV12-4
j_call: TRBJ1-1
d_call: NA
clone_size: once
cdr3_aa: CASSFFSDSEAFF
cdr3_nt: TGTGCCAGCAGTTTTTTTTCTGACAGCGAAGCTTTCTTT

v_call: TRBV7-2
j_call: TRBJ2-5
d_call: TRBD2
clone_size: NA
cdr3_aa: CASSPPGLAGETQYF
cdr3_nt: TGTGCCAGCAGCCCACCGGGACTAGCGGGGGAGACCCAGTACTTC

v_call: TRBV18
j_call: TRBJ2-3
d_call: TRBD2
clone_size: NA
cdr3_aa: CASSATSGVTDTQYF
cdr3_nt: TGTGCCAGCTCAGCGACTAGCGGGGTCACAGATACGCAGTATTTT

v_call: TRBV7-2
j_call: TRBJ1-2
d_call: NA
clone_size: NA
cdr3_aa: CASLAGPAGGYTF
cdr3_nt: TGTGCCAGCTTGGCGGGGCCCGCCGGGGGCTACACCTTC

v_call: TRBV30
j_call: TRBJ1-3
d_call: NA
clone_size: once
cdr3_aa: CAWSVQGNTIYF
cdr3_nt: TGTGCCTGGAGTGTACAAGGAAACACCATATATTTT

v_call: TRBV9
j_call: TRBJ1-5
d_call: NA
clone_size: NA
cdr3_aa: CASSPHGSSNQPQHF
cdr3_nt: TGTGCCAGCAGCCCCCACGGGTCTAGCAATCAGCCCCAGCATTTT

v_call: TRBV3-1/TRBV3-2
j_call: TRBJ2-7
d_call: TRBD1
clone_size: NA
cdr3_aa: CASSQVSQGTYEQYF
cdr3_nt: TGTGCCAGCAGCCAAGTCTCACAGGGGACCTACGAGCAGTACTTC

v_call: TRBV11-2
j_call: TRBJ2-7
d_call: NA
clone_size: once
cdr3_aa: CASSLPGASYEQYF
cdr3_nt: TGTGCCAGCAGCTTACCAGGGGCCTCCTACGAGCAGTACTTC

v_call: TRBV6-1
j_call: TRBJ1-2
d_call: NA
clone_size: NA
cdr3_aa: CASSEFTGYYGYTF
cdr3_nt: TGTGCCAGCAGTGAATTCACAGGGTACTATGGCTACACCTTC

v_call: TRBV28
j_call: TRBJ1-2
d_call: NA
clone_size: NA
cdr3_aa: CASSFGARQRFTF
cdr3_nt: TGTGCCAGCAGTTTTGGGGCCAGACAACGCTTCACCTTC

v_call: TRBV2
j_call: TRBJ2-2
d_call: NA
clone_size: NA
cdr3_aa: CASSASGELFF
cdr3_nt: TGTGCCAGCAGTGCCTCTGGGGAGCTGTTTTTT

v_call: TRBV25-1
j_call: TRBJ1-2
d_call: NA
clone_size: NA
cdr3_aa: CASTGGRYYGYTF
cdr3_nt: TGTGCCAGCACGGGGGGTCGCTACTATGGCTACACCTTC

v_call: TRBV5-1
j_call: TRBJ2-4
d_call: TRBD1
clone_size: NA
cdr3_aa: CASSLAAGQGYGIQYF
cdr3_nt: TGCGCCAGCAGCTTGGCCGCGGGACAGGGGTATGGCATTCAGTACTTC

v_call: TRBV30
j_call: TRBJ1-5
d_call: TRBD1
clone_size: once
cdr3_aa: CAWSRGSNQPQHF
cdr3_nt: TGTGCCTGGTCCAGGGGGTCCAATCAGCCCCAGCATTTT

v_call: TRBV10-2
j_call: TRBJ1-4
d_call: TRBD1
clone_size: once
cdr3_aa: CASSRGEGGADSNEKLFF
cdr3_nt: TGCGCCAGCTCAAGAGGGGAAGGGGGCGCAGATTCTAATGAAAAACTGTTTTTT

v_call: TRBV6-5
j_call: TRBJ2-7
d_call: NA
clone_size: NA
cdr3_aa: CASSLPAGEQYF
cdr3_nt: TGTGCCAGCAGCCTTCCAGCGGGCGAGCAGTACTTC

v_call: TRBV14
j_call: TRBJ1-2
d_call: TRBD1
clone_size: NA
cdr3_aa: CASSHLRDRGLDGYTF
cdr3_nt: TGTGCCAGCAGCCATCTCCGGGACAGGGGATTGGATGGCTACACCTTC

v_call: TRBV4-3
j_call: TRBJ2-1
d_call: TRBD1
clone_size: NA
cdr3_aa: CASSHGTGGYNEQFF
cdr3_nt: TGCGCCAGCAGCCACGGGACAGGAGGGTACAATGAGCAGTTCTTC

v_call: TRBV5-1
j_call: TRBJ2-3
d_call: TRBD2
clone_size: NA
cdr3_aa: CASGYGLAGPTDTQYF
cdr3_nt: TGCGCCAGCGGTTATGGACTAGCGGGGCCCACAGATACGCAGTATTTT

v_call: TRBV30
j_call: TRBJ2-1
d_call: TRBD2
clone_size: NA
cdr3_aa: CAWRLAGSYNEQFF
cdr3_nt: TGTGCCTGGAGACTAGCGGGCTCCTACAATGAGCAGTTCTTC

v_call: TRBV7-2
j_call: TRBJ1-3
d_call: TRBD1
clone_size: few
cdr3_aa: CASSLTLPNPGGSGNTIYF
cdr3_nt: TGTGCCAGCAGCTTAACTCTCCCAAATCCAGGGGGCTCTGGAAACACCATATATTTT